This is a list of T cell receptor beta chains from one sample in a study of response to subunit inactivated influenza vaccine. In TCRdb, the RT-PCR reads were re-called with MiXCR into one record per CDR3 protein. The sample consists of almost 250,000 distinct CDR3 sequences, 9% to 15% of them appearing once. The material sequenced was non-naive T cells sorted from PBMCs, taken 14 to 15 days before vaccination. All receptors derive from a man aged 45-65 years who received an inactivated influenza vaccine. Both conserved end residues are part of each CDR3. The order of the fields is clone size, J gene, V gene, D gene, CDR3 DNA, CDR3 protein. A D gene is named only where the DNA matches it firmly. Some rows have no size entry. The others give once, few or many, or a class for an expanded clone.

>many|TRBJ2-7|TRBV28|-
TGTGCCAGCAGTTTATCTTGGGATAGGCAGTACTTC
CASSLSWDRQYF
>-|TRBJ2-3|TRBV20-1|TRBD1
TGCAGTGCCACCCAGGGGGACGCAGATACGCAGTATTTT
CSATQGDADTQYF
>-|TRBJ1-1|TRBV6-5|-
TGTGCCAGCAGCTACCACCCTTATGAGGGGAGCACTGAAGCTTTCTTT
CASSYHPYEGSTEAFF
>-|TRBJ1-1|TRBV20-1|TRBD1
TGCAGCCCGGGACAGCCGAACACTGAAGCTTTCTTT
CSPGQPNTEAFF
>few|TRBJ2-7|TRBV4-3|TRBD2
TGCGCCAGCAGCCAAGACGCGCGGGGGGGCTACGAGCAGTACTTC
CASSQDARGGYEQYF
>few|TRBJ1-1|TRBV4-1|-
TGCGCCAGCAGCCAAGGATGGGACCTAAATGAAGCTTTCTTT
CASSQGWDLNEAFF
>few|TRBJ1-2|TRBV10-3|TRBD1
TGTGCCATCAGTGAACCCGGGACAGGGGCTTCTGGCTACACCTTC
CAISEPGTGASGYTF
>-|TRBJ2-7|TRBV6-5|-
TGTGCCAGCAGTTACTGGGGCTCGGGCGAGCAGTACTTC
CASSYWGSGEQYF
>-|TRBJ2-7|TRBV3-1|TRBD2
TGTGCCACCACCCAAGAACCGACTAGCGTCTTCGAGCAGTACTTC
CATTQEPTSVFEQYF
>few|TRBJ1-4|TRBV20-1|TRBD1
TGCAGTGCTAACCCGGGAACAGGGGGCGATTATGAAAAACTGTTTTTT
CSANPGTGGDYEKLFF
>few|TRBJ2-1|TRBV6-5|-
TGTGCCAGCGGGTACAGGAGCGGTGAGCAGTTCTTC
CASGYRSGEQFF
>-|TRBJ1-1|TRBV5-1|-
TGCGCCAGCAGCTTGGGTAACTTGAACACTGAAGCTTTCTTT
CASSLGNLNTEAFF
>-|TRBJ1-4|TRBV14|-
TGTGCCAGCAGCCCCCAGGGGCCCGTAAAACTGTTTTTT
CASSPQGPVKLFF
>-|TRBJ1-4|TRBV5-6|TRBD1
TGTGCCAGCAGCCGCCCGGGACAGGGAGAAGATGAAAAACTGTTTTTT
CASSRPGQGEDEKLFF
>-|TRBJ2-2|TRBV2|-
TGTGCCAGCAGACCGGGACATAACACCGGGGAGCTGTTTTTT
CASRPGHNTGELFF
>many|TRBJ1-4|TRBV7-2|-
TGTGCCAGCAGTACGGGAGGGGGTGAAAAACTGTTTTTT
CASSTGGGEKLFF
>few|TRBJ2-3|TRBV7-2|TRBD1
TGTGCCAGCAGCCAGGGGGCGGCCCGCACAGATACGCAGTATTTT
CASSQGAARTDTQYF
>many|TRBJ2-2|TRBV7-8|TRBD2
TGTGCCAGCAGCGCGGGACTAGCTGCGACCGGGGAGCTGTTTTTT
CASSAGLAATGELFF
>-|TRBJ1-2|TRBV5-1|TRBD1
TGCGCCAGCAGCACCGGGACAGCCCCCGGCTACACCTTC
CASSTGTAPGYTF
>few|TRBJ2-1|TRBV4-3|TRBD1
TGCGCCAGCAGCCAGCGGACAGGGGGCGAGCAGTTCTTC
CASSQRTGGEQFF
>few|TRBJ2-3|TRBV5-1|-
TGCGCCAGCAGCTTGGCCGGGATCGGCACAGATACGCAGTATTTT
CASSLAGIGTDTQYF
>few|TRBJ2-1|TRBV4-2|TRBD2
TGTGCCAGCAGCCAAGGCGCGGGGGGAACCTACAATGAGCAGTTCTTC
CASSQGAGGTYNEQFF
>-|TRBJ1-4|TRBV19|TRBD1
TGTGCCAGTAGTTCCCGACAGGGCACTGAAAAACTGTTTTTT
CASSSRQGTEKLFF
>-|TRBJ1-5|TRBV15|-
TGTGCCACCAGCAGAGGAGTCCGTTCAGGGCGAGTAAGTCAGCCCCAGCATTTT
CATSRGVRSGRVSQPQHF
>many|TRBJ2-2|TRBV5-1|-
TGCGCCAGCAGCTTTACCGGGTATTCCGGGGAGCTGTTTTTT
CASSFTGYSGELFF
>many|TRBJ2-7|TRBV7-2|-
TGTGCCAGCAGCTTCGCCGACGGCTACGAGCAGTACTTC
CASSFADGYEQYF
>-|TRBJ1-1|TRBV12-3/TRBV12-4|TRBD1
TGTGCCAGCAATTTTCACAGGGGATACACTGAAGCTTTCTTT
CASNFHRGYTEAFF
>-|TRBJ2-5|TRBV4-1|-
TGCGCCAGCAGCCAAGTGGCTAGCCGGCAAGAGACCCAGTACTTC
CASSQVASRQETQYF
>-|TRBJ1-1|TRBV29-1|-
TGCAGCGTTGACAAGGGTATCGAAGCTTTCTTT
CSVDKGIEAFF
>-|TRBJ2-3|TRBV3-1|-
TGTGCCAGCAGCCAAGGGGCCCTTCGGGGGCCCACAGATACGCAGTATTTT
CASSQGALRGPTDTQYF
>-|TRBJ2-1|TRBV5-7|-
TGTGCCAGCAGCTTGGACAGAAGCAAAGTCTACAATGAGCAGTTCTTC
CASSLDRSKVYNEQFF
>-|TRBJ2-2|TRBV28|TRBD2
TGTGCCAGCAGCGGGACTAGCGGGAGTCGGACCGGGGAGCTGTTTTTT
CASSGTSGSRTGELFF
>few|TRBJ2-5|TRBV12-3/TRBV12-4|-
TGTGCCAGCAGTTTAGGCAGGGGTTCCGAGACCCAGTACTTC
CASSLGRGSETQYF
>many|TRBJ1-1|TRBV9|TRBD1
TGTGCCAGCAGCGCCGCCCTACTAGGGACAGGGGGCAGTTTGAACACTGAAGCTTTCTTT
CASSAALLGTGGSLNTEAFF
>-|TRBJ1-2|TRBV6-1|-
TGTGCCAGCAGTGAGGACAGACGCTATGGCTACACCTTC
CASSEDRRYGYTF
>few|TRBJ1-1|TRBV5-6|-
TGTGCCAGCAGCTTTGCATCTTACGTGAACACTGAAGCTTTCTTT
CASSFASYVNTEAFF
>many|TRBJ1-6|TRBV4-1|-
TGCGCCAGCAGCCAAGCTGATTCACCCCTCCACTTT
CASSQADSPLHF
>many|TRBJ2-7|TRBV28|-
TGTGCCAGTGGGACTTTCTACGAGCAGTACTTC
CASGTFYEQYF
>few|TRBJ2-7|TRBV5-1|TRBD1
TGCGCCAGCAGCCGGGGATCCTCGGGACAGGCAACCTACGAGCAGTACTTC
CASSRGSSGQATYEQYF
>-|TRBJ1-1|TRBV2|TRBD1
TGTGCCAGCAGTGATTCGTCAGGGGGCTCCGCTGAAGCTTTCTTT
CASSDSSGGSAEAFF
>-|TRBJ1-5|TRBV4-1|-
TGCGCCAGCAGCCAAGAGGGGGGGAGGAGTAGCAATCAGCCCCAGCATTTT
CASSQEGGRSSNQPQHF
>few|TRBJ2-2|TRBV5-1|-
TGCGCCAGCAGCTTGGTCGCGACACTTACGAACACCGGGGAGCTGTTTTTT
CASSLVATLTNTGELFF
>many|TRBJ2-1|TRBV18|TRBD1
TGTGCCAGCTCACCACGGGACAGGGTGGCCTACAATGAGCAGTTCTTC
CASSPRDRVAYNEQFF
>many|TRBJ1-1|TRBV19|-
TGTGCCAGTAGTATTTCGGGGTTTGAAGCTTTCTTT
CASSISGFEAFF
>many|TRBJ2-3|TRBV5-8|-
TGTGCCAGCAGCTTCTTATCACAGGCCTGGGGCACGCAGTATTTT
CASSFLSQAWGTQYF
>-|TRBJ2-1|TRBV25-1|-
TGTGCCAGCAGCCTCCCGGGAGACGGCTACAATGAGCAGTTCTTC
CASSLPGDGYNEQFF
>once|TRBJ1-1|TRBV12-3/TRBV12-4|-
TGTGCCAGCAGCCGGAGTGGGGGAGACACTGAAGCTTTCTTT
CASSRSGGDTEAFF
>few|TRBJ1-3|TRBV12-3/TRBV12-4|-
TGTGCCAGCCGCGGTTCGGTCGGTTCAAACACCATATATTTT
CASRGSVGSNTIYF
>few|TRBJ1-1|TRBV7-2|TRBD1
TGTGCCAGCAGCTCCCCCAGACAGGGGAACACTGAAGCTTTCTTT
CASSSPRQGNTEAFF
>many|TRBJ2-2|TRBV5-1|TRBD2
TGCGCCAGCAGATCCTCAGCGGGAGTAAACGGGGAGCTGTTTTTT
CASRSSAGVNGELFF
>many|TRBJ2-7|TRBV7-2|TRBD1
TGTGCCAGCAGCTTATTAGGGGCAGGGGGCGGCGAGCAGTACTTC
CASSLLGAGGGEQYF